Below are 5 T cell receptor beta chains sequenced from a single sample in a study of cytomegalovirus exposure and HLA in healthy donors. Profiling relied on immunoSEQ multiplex PCR, and the TCRdb table lists in-frame clones only, not all of them. The sample gives 200,000 or so clones, roughly 88% of which show up once; 10% to 15% is in the top ten. The specimen sequenced was PBMCs. The receptors shown here come from a woman in her thirties in good health and CMV-seropositive.

The chain has TRBV27 and TRBJ2-7, with a weak D call TRBD1 (6 bases). The CDR3 has 15 residues. Looked up from germline, CDR1 is MNHEY and CDR2 is SMNVEV (reference sequence). V shed 5 bases and J shed 0 bases, with 14 bases lying between them. The CDR3 bases are TGTGCCAGCAGTCCCGTGGGGGACACCTCCTACGAGCAGTACTTC. Translated: CASSPVGDTSYEQYF.

The chain couples TRBV28 to TRBJ1-5; 7 nucleotides line up with TRBD1. V lost 5 bases to trimming and J lost 2 bases; unmatched junction nucleotides: 3. The CDR3 has 14 residues. Looked up from germline, CDR1 is MDHEN and CDR2 is SYDVKM. As DNA, the CDR3 is TGTGCCAGCAGTGACAGGGTGGGCAATCAGCCCCAGCATTTT. This encodes CASSDRVGNQPQHF.

The V and J genes are TRBV10-3 and TRBJ2-5; 7 nucleotides match TRBD2. Germline V gene data show CDR1 as ENHRY and CDR2 as SYGVKD. This CDR3 comprises 13 residues. V lost 9 bases, J lost 5 bases, and 9 bases stayed unmatched. The CDR3 reads CAIGAREGETQYF. CDR3 nucleotides: TGTGCCATAGGAGCCAGGGAGGGGGAGACCCAGTACTTC.

This clone was observed a single time. This chain uses TRBV6-1 with TRBJ2-1; 8 bases agree with TRBD1. CDR3 length: 15 amino acids. Germline CDR1 is MNHNS and CDR2 is SASEGT. The V gene end was trimmed by 8 bases and the J gene end by 9 bases; junction bases not matched to a gene: 15. The CDR3 DNA follows: TGTGCCAGCGGTATTCGCACAGGGGGATACGGTGAGCAGTTCTTC. This encodes CASGIRTGGYGEQFF.

The CDR3 nucleotides are TGTGCCAGCAGCGAGGACAGGGCGGGGGACGAGCAGTACTTC. Its translation: CASSEDRAGDEQYF. This chain joins TRBV28 and TRBJ2-7; D might be TRBD1 (8 bases). The germline V and J ends were trimmed by 6 bases and 5 bases, with 17 bases remaining between them. CDR1 is MDHEN, CDR2 SYDVKM, per germline. The CDR3 runs 14 residues.